This TCR beta chain was observed in a study of a mutant IDH1 vaccine in newly diagnosed glioma. Turning to the study itself: Following radiotherapy alone, or alongside temozolomide cycles, vaccination was started after an interval of 4-6 weeks. Earlier therapy was either radiotherapy, temozolomide, or both, and most got both.

Germline assignment: CDR1 SEHNR and CDR2 FQNEAQ (reference sequence). The CDR3 is made up of 15 amino acids. V shed 5 bases and J 6 bases; nucleotides not matched to a gene: 12. Some clones are missing from TCRdb's copy, which holds only in-frame ones; the method was immunoSEQ multiplex PCR. Here the sample spans approximately 60,000 clones, around 84% being singletons. This clone was detected only once. Its antigen is as yet unknown. As for time point: week 23, last vaccination. The vaccine gave 300 ug of a 20-mer mutant IDH1 peptide subcutaneously per dose. The sample here was PBMCs, taken from a glioma patient whose treatment included an IDH1 peptide vaccine. The J gene is TRBJ2-5, the V gene TRBV7-9, with TRBD1 identical over 7 bases. This sequence was found in a man aged 30-40 years with glioma. CDR3 region: CASSPGQGDIKTQYF. CDR3 DNA: TGTGCCAGCAGCCCGGGGCAGGGGGATATAAAGACCCAGTACTTC. The full variable domain, completed using reference TRBV7-9 and TRBJ2-5, is DTGVSQNPRHKITKRGQNVTFRCDPISEHNRLYWYRQTLGQGPEFLTYFQNEAQLEKSRLLSDRFSAERPKGSFSTLEIQRTEQGDSAMYLCASSPGQGDIKTQYFGPGTRLLVL.